This T cell receptor (beta chain) was retrieved from a study of blood T cell repertoires in COVID-19. Across the study: COVID-19 samples collected from the United States, Italy and Spain covered acute and convalescent phases.

Sequencing was performed with immunoSEQ multiplex PCR; in TCRdb, only in-frame clones are kept and a portion is missing. The sample holds tens of thousands of clones, roughly 80% seen once. This clone was counted only a few times. CDR3 length equals 14 residues. The germline V gene encodes CDR1 LGHNA and CDR2 YNFKEQ. V dropped 2 bases and J dropped 8; count of bases not matched to a gene: 7. Sequenced: peripheral blood. This rearrangement joins TRBV4-2 to TRBJ1-2, with 8 nucleotides matching TRBD1. This clonotype was obtained from a woman over 75 with acute or convalescent COVID-19. The CDR3 reads CASSQLGTGGGYTF. The DNA of the CDR3 is TGTGCCAGCAGCCAATTGGGGACAGGCGGGGGCTACACCTTC.